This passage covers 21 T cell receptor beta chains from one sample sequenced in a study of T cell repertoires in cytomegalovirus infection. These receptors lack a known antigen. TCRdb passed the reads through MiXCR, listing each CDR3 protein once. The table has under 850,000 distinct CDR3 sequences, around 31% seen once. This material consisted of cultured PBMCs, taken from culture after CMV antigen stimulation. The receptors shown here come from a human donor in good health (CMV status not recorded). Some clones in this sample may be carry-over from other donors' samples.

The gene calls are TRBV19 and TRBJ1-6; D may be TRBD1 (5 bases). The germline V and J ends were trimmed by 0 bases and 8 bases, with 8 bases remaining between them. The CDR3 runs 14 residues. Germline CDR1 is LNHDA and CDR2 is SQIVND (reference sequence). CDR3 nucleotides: TGTGCCAGTAGTATAGAGGGGCGGGATTCACCCCTCCACTTT. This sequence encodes CASSIEGRDSPLHF.

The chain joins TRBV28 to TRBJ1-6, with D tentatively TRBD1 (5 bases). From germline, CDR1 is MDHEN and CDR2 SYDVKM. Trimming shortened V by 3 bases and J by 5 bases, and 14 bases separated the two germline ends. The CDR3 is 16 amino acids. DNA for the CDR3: TGTGCCAGCAGTTTTTTTTCGGGACGGGATAATTCACCCCTCCACTTT. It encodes CASSFFSGRDNSPLHF.

Written as DNA, the CDR3 is TGTGCCAGCAGTTACCCTAGAGCGGGGCCCTCCTACAATGAGCAGTTCTTC. Translation: CASSYPRAGPSYNEQFF. This chain links TRBV6-2 or TRBV6-3 with TRBJ2-1, with 7 bases fitting TRBD2. CDR1 and CDR2 from the germline V gene are MNHEY and SVGEGT. V trimming: 2 bases; J trimming: 0 bases; junction bases outside the gene matches: 7. The CDR3 covers 17 residues.

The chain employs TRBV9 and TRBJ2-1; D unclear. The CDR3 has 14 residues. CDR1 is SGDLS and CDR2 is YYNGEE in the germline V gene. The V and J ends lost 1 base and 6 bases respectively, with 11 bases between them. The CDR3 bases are TGTGCCAGCAGCGTATCGGGCCCCGGCAATGAGCAGTTCTTC. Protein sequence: CASSVSGPGNEQFF. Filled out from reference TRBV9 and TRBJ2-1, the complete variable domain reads DSGVTQTPKHLITATGQRVTLRCSPRSGDLSVYWYQQSLDQGLQFLIQYYNGEERAKGNILERFSAQQFPDLHSELNLSSLELGDSALYFCASSVSGPGNEQFFGPGTRLTVL.

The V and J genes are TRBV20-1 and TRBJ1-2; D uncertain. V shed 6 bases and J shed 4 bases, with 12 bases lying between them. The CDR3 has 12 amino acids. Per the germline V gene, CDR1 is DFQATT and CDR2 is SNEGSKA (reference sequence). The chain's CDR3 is CSASGSSYGYTF. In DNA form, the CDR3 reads TGCAGTGCCTCCGGATCTTCCTATGGCTACACCTTC.

Here the CDR3 DNA reads TGTGCCAGCGGCTCCCTCCGTGCGGAGGTATACAATGAGCAGTTCTTC. Protein product: CASGSLRAEVYNEQFF. This chain uses TRBV4-2 with TRBJ2-1, with a weak D call TRBD2 (5 bases). The CDR3 has 16 residues. The germline V gene has CDR1 LGHNA and CDR2 YNFKEQ. Trimming stripped 8 bases from V and 4 bases from J, with 21 bases between.

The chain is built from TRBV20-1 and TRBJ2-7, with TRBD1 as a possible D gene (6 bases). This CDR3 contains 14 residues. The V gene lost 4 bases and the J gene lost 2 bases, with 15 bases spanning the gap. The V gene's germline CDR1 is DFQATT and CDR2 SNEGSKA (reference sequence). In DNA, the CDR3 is TGCAGTGCTATCCGGGACAATAGGGCCTACGAGCAGTACTTC. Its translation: CSAIRDNRAYEQYF.

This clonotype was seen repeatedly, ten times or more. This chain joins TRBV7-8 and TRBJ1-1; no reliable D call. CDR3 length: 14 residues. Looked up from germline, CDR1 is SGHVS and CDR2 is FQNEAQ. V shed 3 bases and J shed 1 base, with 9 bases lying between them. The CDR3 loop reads CASSLIRRNTEAFF. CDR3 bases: TGTGCCAGCAGCTTGATACGCCGGAACACTGAAGCTTTCTTT.

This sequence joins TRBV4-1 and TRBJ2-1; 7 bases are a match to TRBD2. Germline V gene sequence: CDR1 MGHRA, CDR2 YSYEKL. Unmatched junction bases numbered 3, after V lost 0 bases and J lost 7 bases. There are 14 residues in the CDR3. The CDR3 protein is CASSQESSGNEQFF. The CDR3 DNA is TGCGCCAGCAGCCAAGAATCTAGCGGTAATGAGCAGTTCTTC.

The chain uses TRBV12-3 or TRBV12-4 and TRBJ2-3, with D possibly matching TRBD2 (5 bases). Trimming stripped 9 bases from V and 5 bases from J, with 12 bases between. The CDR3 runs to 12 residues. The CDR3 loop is CASSPREDTQYF. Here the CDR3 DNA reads TGTGCCAGTTCTCCCCGGGAAGATACGCAGTATTTT.

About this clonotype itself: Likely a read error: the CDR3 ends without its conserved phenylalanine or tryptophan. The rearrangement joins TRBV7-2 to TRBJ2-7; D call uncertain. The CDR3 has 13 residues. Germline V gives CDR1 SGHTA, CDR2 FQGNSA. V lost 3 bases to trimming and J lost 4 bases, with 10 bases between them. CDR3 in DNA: TGTGCCAGCAGCTTCACCGGGCCTTACGAGCAGTACATC. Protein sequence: CASSFTGPYEQYI.

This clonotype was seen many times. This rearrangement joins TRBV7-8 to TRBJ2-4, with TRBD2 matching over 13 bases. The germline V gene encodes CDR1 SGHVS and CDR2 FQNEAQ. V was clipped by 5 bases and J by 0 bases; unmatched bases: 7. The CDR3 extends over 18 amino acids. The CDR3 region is CASSPRLAGGLAKNIQYF. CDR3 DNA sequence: TGTGCCAGCAGCCCCAGACTAGCGGGGGGTCTAGCCAAAAACATTCAGTACTTC.

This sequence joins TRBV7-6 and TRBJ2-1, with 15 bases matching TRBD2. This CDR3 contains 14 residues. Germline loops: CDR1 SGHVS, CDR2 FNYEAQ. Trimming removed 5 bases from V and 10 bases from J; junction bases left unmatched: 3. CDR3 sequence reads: CASSQGLAGGEQFF. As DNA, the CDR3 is TGTGCCAGCAGCCAGGGACTAGCGGGAGGCGAGCAGTTCTTC. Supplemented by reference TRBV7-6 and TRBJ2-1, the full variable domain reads GAGVSQSPRYKVTKRGQDVALRCDPISGHVSLYWYRQALGQGPEFLTYFNYEAQQDKSGLPNDRFSAERPEGSISTLTIQRTEQRDSAMYRCASSQGLAGGEQFFGPGTRLTVL.

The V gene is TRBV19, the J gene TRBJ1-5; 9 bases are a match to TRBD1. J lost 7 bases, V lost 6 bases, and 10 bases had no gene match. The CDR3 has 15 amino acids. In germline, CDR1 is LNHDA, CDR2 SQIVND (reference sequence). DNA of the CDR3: TGTGCCAGTAGCCTCAGGACAGGGGTTGCGCAGCCCCAGCATTTT. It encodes CASSLRTGVAQPQHF.

The CDR3 region has the DNA TGTGCCAGTAGTATAGATCGCAGCTCCTACAATGAGCAGTTCTTC. This codes for CASSIDRSSYNEQFF. This chain links TRBV19 with TRBJ2-1; D is uncertain. V lost 0 bases and J lost 0, with 6 bases in between. The CDR3 contains 15 residues. Germline-derived CDR1 and CDR2 are LNHDA and SQIVND (reference sequence).

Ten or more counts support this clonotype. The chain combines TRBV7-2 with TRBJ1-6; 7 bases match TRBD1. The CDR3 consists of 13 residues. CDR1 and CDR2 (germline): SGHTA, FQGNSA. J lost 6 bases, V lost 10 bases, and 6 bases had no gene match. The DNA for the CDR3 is TGTGCCACTTCGGGACAGCTTAATTCACCCCTCCACTTT. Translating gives CATSGQLNSPLHF.

CDR3 in DNA: TGTGCCAGCAGTCCCTCCTTTGGCACTGAAGCTTTCTTT. Its protein product is CASSPSFGTEAFF. This chain joins TRBV28 and TRBJ1-1, with D uncertain. The CDR3 runs to 13 residues. V was clipped by 5 bases and J by 4 bases, with 11 bases between them. The germline V gene encodes CDR1 MDHEN and CDR2 SYDVKM.

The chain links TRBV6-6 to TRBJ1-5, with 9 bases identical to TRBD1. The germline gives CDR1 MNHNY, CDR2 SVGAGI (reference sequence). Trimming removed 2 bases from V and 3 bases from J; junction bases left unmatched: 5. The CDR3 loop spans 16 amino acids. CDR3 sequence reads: CASSYAGQGNNQPQHF. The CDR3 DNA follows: TGTGCCAGCAGTTACGCAGGACAGGGGAACAATCAGCCCCAGCATTTT.

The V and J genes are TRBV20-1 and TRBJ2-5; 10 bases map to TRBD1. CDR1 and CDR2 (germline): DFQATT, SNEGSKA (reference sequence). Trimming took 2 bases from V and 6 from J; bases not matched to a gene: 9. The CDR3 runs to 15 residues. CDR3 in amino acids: CSARPSRTGGQTQYF. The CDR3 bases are TGCAGTGCTAGACCCTCCCGGACAGGGGGACAGACCCAGTACTTC.

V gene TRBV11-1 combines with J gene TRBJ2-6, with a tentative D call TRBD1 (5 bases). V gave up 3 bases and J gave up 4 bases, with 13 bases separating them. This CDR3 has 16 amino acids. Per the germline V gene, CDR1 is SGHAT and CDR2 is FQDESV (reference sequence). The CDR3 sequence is CASSFPQGPGANVLTF. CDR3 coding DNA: TGTGCCAGCAGCTTTCCCCAGGGTCCCGGGGCCAACGTCCTGACTTTC.

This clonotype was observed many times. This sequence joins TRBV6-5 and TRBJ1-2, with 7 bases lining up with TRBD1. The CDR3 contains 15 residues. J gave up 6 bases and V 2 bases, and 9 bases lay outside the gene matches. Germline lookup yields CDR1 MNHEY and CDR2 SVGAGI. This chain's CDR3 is CASSYTRAGGNGYTF. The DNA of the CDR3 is TGTGCCAGCAGTTACACTCGAGCAGGGGGTAATGGCTACACCTTC.